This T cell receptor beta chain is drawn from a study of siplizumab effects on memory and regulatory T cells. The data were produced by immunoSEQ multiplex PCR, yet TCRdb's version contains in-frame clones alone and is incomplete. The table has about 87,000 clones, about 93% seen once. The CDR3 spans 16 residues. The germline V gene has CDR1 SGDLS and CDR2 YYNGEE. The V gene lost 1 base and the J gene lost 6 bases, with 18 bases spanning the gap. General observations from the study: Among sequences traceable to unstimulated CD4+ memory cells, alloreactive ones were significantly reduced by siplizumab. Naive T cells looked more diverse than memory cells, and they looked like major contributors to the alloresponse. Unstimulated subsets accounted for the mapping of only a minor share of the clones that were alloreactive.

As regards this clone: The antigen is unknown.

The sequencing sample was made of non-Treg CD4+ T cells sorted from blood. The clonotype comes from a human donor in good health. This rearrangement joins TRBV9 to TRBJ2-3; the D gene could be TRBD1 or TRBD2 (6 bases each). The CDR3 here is CASSVRPTRGADTQYF. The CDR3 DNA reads TGTGCCAGCAGCGTACGTCCTACGAGGGGGGCGGATACGCAGTATTTT.